This entry is about one TCR beta chain. Trimming removed 3 bases from V and 1 base from J, with 6 bases in between. The CDR3 consists of 13 residues. Per germline, CDR1 SEHNR and CDR2 FQNEAQ (reference sequence). The entry originates in a study of shared clonotypes between healthy human individuals. Study as a whole: Per donor, three plates held CD4 naive cells, three held CD4 memory, two held CD8 naive and one held CD8 memory.

Assay: immunoSEQ multiplex PCR; the TCRdb copy retains only in-frame clones and omits some. The table has 760,000 or so clones, about 96% seen once. As defined, naive CD8 cells were CD45RO-negative and positively selected for CCR7, with terminally differentiated effector memory CD45RA+ cells excluded. The genes are TRBV7-9 and TRBJ1-1; D not resolved. Material for sequencing was naive CD8+ T cells sorted from blood. The sequence was obtained from a man under 40 in good health. The CDR3 loop reads CASSFLPNTEAFF. The CDR3 region has the DNA TGTGCCAGCAGCTTCTTACCGAACACTGAAGCTTTCTTT.